This record concerns one T cell receptor beta chain sequence. Treatment specified: roughly 20 received Ad26.COV2.S at low or high dose, single or two shots; 5 received placebo; per-sample allocation not given. Specimen acquisition occurred on day 63 following the initial vaccine or placebo injection. Method: immunoSEQ multiplex PCR; TCRdb's copy keeps in-frame clones and lacks some. Found here are hundreds of thousands of clones, approximately 88% of them singletons; the top ten hold about 1.5%. This CDR3 is built from 13 residues. The germline CDR1 and CDR2 sequences are LGHDT and YNNKEL (reference sequence). Deletions cut 4 bases from V and 5 bases from J, with 12 bases between. This sample was included in a study of Ad26.COV2.S vaccination and SARS-CoV-2 variants.

This sequence originates from a person between 18 and 65 years old who received the Ad26.COV2.S COVID-19 vaccine or a placebo. The V call is TRBV3-1 (or the pseudogene TRBV3-2), the J call TRBJ2-7, with a weak D call TRBD1 (6 bases). Material: peripheral blood, obtained in a trial of Ad26.COV2.S vaccine versus placebo. Here the CDR3 reads CASSPWTDHEQYF. As DNA, the CDR3 is TGTGCCAGCAGCCCTTGGACAGATCACGAGCAGTACTTC.